The clone carrying this T cell receptor (beta chain) was picked up a small number of times. The germline gives CDR1 MDHEN, CDR2 SYDVKM. The CDR3 is 12 residues long. Trimming removed 3 bases at V and 4 bases at J, with 4 bases between. These data are taken from a study of blood T cell repertoires in COVID-19. Study overall: Donors in the United States, Italy and Spain gave samples during acute or convalescent COVID-19. From T cells, B-cell-depleted T cells, or PBMCs came the material, which was cDNA or gDNA.

In the study's own analysis: Reference gene primer amplification gave estimated nucleated cell counts. The protocol was immunoSEQ multiplex PCR, while the TCRdb copy is restricted to in-frame clones and leaves out a portion. V and J calls and clone size are given by that table; D and trimming were obtained from the DNA. Of under 40,000 clones listed, 75% to 90% are singletons. The J gene is TRBJ2-1, the V gene TRBV28; D not resolved. The sample taken for sequencing was peripheral blood. The TCR was taken from a woman in her 70s with acute or convalescent COVID-19. This chain's CDR3 is CASSFLYNEQFF. The CDR3 region has the DNA TGTGCCAGCAGTTTCCTTTACAATGAGCAGTTCTTC.